The present T cell receptor (beta chain) was sequenced within a study of T cells in Graves' hyperthyroidism and ophthalmopathy. Study findings and constraints: A median around 6.4 months before onset, the model predicted ophthalmopathy.

Researchers amplified the TCR beta CDR3 regions from RNA transcripts. During a first-round RT-PCR of the TCR CDR3, the HTBI primer set was used. MiXCR was run by TCRdb on the multiplex PCR reads, yielding one entry per CDR3 protein. The sample yields roughly 500,000 distinct CDR3 sequences, roughly a quarter seen once. Of note for this clonotype: Its antigen is still unknown.

With duration under 3 months, ophthalmopathy was active: Clinical Activity Score at least 3, NOSPECS at least 4. Lactation, pregnancy, other autoimmune disease or uncontrolled infection excluded patients. The receptor comes from a woman in her twenties or thirties with Graves' ophthalmopathy. Sequencing was carried out using blood.

This CDR3 reads CASGVDTTYEQYF. CDR3 in DNA: TGTGCCAGCGGCGTAGACACTACCTACGAGCAGTACTTC. The chain couples TRBV6-1 to TRBJ2-7; D not resolved. V dropped 8 bases and J dropped 2 bases, with 13 bases sitting between them. The CDR3 consists of 13 residues. CDR1 and CDR2 from the germline V gene are MNHNS and SASEGT.